The clone carrying this T cell receptor (beta chain) was recorded only once. The same CDR3 can be traced to other DNA sequences in this sample. The germline V and J ends were trimmed by 3 bases and 4 bases, with 4 bases remaining between them. This CDR3 region has 13 residues. Germline V gene data show CDR1 as MNHEY and CDR2 as SMNVEV (reference sequence). The data derive from a study of T cell changes during pregnancy in multiple sclerosis. Clones were read by immunoSEQ multiplex PCR, and TCRdb kept only the in-frame ones, dropping some. The profile shows some 83,000 clones, around 90% of them singletons.

This receptor was obtained from a female donor in good health, serving as a control in a pregnancy study. Some clones in this sample may be carry-over from other donors' samples. Here the sequenced sample was PBMCs, taken in the first trimester of pregnancy. V and J are TRBV27 and TRBJ2-6, with D unclear. CDR3 region: CASSLAGANVLTF. DNA for the CDR3: TGTGCCAGCAGTTTGGCCGGGGCCAACGTCCTGACTTTC. Together with reference TRBV27 and TRBJ2-6, the CDR3 gives the full variable domain: EAQVTQNPRYLITVTGKKLTVTCSQNMNHEYMSWYRQDPGLGLRQIYYSMNVEVTDKGDVPEGYKVSRKEKRNFPLILESPSPNQTSLYFCASSLAGANVLTFGAGSRLTVL.